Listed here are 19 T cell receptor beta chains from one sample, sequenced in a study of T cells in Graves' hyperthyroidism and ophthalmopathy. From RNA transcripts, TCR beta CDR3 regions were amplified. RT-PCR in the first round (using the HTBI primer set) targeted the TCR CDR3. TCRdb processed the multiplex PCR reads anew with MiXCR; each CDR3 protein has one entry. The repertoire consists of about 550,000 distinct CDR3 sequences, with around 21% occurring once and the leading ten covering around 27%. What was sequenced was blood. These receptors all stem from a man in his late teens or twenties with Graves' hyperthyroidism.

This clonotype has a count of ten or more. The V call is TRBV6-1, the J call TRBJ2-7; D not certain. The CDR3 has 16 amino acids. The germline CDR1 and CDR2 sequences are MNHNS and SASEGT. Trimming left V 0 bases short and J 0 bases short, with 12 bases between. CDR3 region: CASSEAVEGISYEQYF. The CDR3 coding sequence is TGTGCCAGCAGTGAAGCGGTGGAAGGGATCTCCTACGAGCAGTACTTC.

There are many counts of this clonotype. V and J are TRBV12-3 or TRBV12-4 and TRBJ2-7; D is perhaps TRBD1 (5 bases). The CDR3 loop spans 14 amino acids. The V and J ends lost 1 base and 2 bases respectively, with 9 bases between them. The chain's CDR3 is CASSLGDSTYEQYF. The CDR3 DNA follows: TGTGCCAGCAGTTTAGGTGACAGCACCTACGAGCAGTACTTC.

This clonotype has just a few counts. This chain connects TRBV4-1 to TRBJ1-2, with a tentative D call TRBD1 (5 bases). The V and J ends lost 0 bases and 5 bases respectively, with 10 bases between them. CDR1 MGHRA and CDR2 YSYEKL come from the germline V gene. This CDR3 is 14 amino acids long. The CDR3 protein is CASSQDGGLYGYTF. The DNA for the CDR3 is TGCGCCAGCAGCCAAGATGGGGGTCTTTATGGCTACACCTTC.

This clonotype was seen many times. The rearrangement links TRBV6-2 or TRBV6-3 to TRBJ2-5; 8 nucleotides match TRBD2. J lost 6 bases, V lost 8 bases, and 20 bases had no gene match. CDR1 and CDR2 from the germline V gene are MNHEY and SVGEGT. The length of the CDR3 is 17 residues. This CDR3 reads CASYTPGGAGDMKTQYF. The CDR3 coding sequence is TGTGCCAGCTACACCCCCGGAGGAGCGGGGGACATGAAGACCCAGTACTTC.

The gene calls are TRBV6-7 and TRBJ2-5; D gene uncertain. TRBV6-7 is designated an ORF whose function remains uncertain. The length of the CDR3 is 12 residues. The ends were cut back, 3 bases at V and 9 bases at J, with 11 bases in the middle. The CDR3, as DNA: TGTGCCAGCAGTTATTGGGCGTGGCCCCAGTACTTC. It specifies CASSYWAWPQYF.

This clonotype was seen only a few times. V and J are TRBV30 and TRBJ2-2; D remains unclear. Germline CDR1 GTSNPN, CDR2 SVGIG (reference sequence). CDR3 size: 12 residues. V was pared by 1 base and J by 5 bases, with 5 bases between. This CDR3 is CAWSGETGELFF. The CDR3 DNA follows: TGTGCCTGGAGTGGGGAAACCGGGGAGCTGTTTTTT.

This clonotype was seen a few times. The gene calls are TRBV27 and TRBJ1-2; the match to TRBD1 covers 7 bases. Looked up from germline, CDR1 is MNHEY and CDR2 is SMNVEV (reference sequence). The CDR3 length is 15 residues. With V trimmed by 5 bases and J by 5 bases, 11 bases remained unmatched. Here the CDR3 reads CASSLRQGTSYGYTF. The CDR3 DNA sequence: TGTGCCAGCAGTCTACGACAGGGAACTAGTTATGGCTACACCTTC.

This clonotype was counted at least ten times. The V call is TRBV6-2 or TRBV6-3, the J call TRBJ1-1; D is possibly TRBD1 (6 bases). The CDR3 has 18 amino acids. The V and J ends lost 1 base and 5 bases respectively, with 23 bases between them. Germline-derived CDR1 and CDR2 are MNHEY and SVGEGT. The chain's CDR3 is CASSYYALLQGIGTEAFF. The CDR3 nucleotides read TGTGCCAGCAGTTACTATGCTCTACTCCAGGGGATCGGGACTGAAGCTTTCTTT.

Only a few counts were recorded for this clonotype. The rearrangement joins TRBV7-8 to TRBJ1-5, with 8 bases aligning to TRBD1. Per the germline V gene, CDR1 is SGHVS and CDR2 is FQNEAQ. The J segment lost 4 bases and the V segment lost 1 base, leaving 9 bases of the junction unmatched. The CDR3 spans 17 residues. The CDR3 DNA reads TGTGCCAGCAGCTTAGGGACAGGGATGAGTAGAAATCAGCCCCAGCATTTT. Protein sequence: CASSLGTGMSRNQPQHF. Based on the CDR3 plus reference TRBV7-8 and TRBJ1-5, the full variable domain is GAGVSQSPRYKVAKRGQDVALRCDPISGHVSLFWYQQALGQGPEFLTYFQNEAQLDKSGLPSDRFFAERPEGSVSTLKIQRTQQEDSAVYLCASSLGTGMSRNQPQHFGDGTRLSIL.

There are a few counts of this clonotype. The CDR3 DNA follows: TGTGCCTGGAGTGTAGTTCGGGGGTCCTACGAGCAGTACTTC. It yields the protein CAWSVVRGSYEQYF. The V and J genes are TRBV30 and TRBJ2-7; D possibly corresponds to TRBD2 (6 bases). CDR1 and CDR2 (germline): GTSNPN, SVGIG (reference sequence). The ends were cut back, 0 bases at V and 1 base at J, with 10 bases in the middle. The CDR3 has 14 amino acids.

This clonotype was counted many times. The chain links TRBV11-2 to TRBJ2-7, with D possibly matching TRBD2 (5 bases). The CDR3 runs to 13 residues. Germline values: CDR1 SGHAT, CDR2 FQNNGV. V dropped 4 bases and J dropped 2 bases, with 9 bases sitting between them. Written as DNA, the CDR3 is TGTGCCAGCAGCTGGGAGTCAACCTACGAGCAGTACTTC. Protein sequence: CASSWESTYEQYF.

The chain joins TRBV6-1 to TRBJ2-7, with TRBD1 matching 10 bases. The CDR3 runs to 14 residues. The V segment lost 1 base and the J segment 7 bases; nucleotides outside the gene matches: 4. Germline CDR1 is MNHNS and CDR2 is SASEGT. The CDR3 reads CASSEGTGGVEQYF. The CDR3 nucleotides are TGTGCCAGCAGTGAAGGGACAGGGGGTGTAGAGCAGTACTTC.

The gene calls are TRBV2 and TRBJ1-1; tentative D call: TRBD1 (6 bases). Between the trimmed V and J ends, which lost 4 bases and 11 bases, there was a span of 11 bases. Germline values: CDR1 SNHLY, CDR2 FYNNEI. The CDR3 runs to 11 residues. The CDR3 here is CASSVEGEAFF. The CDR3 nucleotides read TGTGCCAGCAGTGTGGAGGGGGAGGCTTTCTTT.

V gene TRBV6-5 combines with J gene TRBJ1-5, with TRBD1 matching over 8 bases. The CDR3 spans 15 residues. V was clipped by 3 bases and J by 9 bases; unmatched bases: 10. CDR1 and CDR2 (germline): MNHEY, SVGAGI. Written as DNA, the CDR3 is TGTGCCAGCAGTTATCAGACAGGGGAAACAGGGCCCCAGCATTTT. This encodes CASSYQTGETGPQHF.

The CDR3 DNA is TGCAGTGCTCTGCCCCCGGAGGTCCAAGAGACCCAGTACTTC. Encoded protein: CSALPPEVQETQYF. The chain joins TRBV20-1 to TRBJ2-5, with D possibly matching TRBD2 (5 bases). Germline V gene sequence: CDR1 DFQATT, CDR2 SNEGSKA (reference sequence). Deletions cut 5 bases from V and 1 base from J, with 14 bases between. The CDR3 has 14 residues.

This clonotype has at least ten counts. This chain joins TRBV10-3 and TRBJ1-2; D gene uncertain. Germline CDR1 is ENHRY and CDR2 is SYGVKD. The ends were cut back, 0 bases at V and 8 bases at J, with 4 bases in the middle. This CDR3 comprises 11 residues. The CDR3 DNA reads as TGTGCCATCAGTGAGTCGCAGGGCTACACCTTC. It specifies CAISESQGYTF.

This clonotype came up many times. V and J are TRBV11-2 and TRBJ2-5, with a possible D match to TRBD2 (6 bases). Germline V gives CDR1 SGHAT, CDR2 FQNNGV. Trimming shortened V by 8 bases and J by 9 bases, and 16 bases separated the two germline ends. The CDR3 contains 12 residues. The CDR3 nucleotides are TGTGCCAGCGGCTGGGCGGGGACTCCCCAGTACTTC. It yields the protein CASGWAGTPQYF.

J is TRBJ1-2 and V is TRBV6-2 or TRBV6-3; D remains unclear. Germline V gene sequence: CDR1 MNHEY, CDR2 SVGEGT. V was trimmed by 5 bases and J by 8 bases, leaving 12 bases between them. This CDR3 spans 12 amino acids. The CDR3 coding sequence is TGTGCCAGCAGTGAGGCCACCGACGGCTACACCTTC. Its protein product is CASSEATDGYTF.

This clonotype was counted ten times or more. CDR3 coding DNA: TGTGCCAGCAGTTCCTATTTGAACACTGAAGCTTTCTTT. Protein product: CASSSYLNTEAFF. V usage is TRBV28 and J usage is TRBJ1-1, with no clear D. The CDR3 length is 13 residues. Trimming cost V 4 bases and J 0 bases, with 6 bases left between them. Per the germline V gene, CDR1 is MDHEN and CDR2 is SYDVKM.